This is a list of T cell receptor beta chains from one sample in a study of CD8 T cells in ankylosing spondylitis. TCRdb passed the 5' RACE reads through MiXCR, listing each CDR3 protein once. The sample contains 150,000 to 200,000 distinct CDR3 sequences, roughly 18% of which appear only once. Sequencing was performed on blood, either unsorted or a sorted T cell fraction (not recorded which). These receptors were taken from a male donor between 5 and 35 years old with ankylosing spondylitis or in good health (not recorded which). Both conserved end residues are part of each CDR3. D genes are given only for firm matches. Clone sizes are given selectively: once, few, many, or a class where the clone is expanded.

j_call: TRBJ2-3; d_call: .; v_call: TRBV29-1; clone_size: .; cdr3_aa: CSVESSSVDTQYF; cdr3_nt: TGCAGCGTTGAAAGTTCTAGCGTAGATACGCAGTATTTT
j_call: TRBJ2-3; d_call: .; v_call: TRBV4-1; clone_size: many; cdr3_aa: CASSQEEGRAPTDTQYF; cdr3_nt: TGCGCCAGCAGCCAAGAAGAGGGCAGGGCGCCCACAGATACGCAGTATTTT
j_call: TRBJ1-2; d_call: .; v_call: TRBV15; clone_size: many; cdr3_aa: CATSRDPSMQGYTF; cdr3_nt: TGTGCCACCAGCAGAGATCCCTCTATGCAGGGCTACACCTTC
j_call: TRBJ2-3; d_call: TRBD2; v_call: TRBV7-2; clone_size: few; cdr3_aa: CASSRTSGAPSTDTQYF; cdr3_nt: TGTGCCAGCAGCAGGACTAGCGGAGCACCTAGCACAGATACGCAGTATTTT
j_call: TRBJ2-5; d_call: .; v_call: TRBV12-3/TRBV12-4; clone_size: many; cdr3_aa: CASSPSGPPRGETQYF; cdr3_nt: TGTGCCAGCAGTCCCTCGGGGCCACCACGCGGAGAGACCCAGTACTTC
j_call: TRBJ2-5; d_call: .; v_call: TRBV5-1; clone_size: many; cdr3_aa: CASSFGPGETQYF; cdr3_nt: TGCGCCAGCAGCTTTGGGCCGGGGGAGACCCAGTACTTC
j_call: TRBJ2-1; d_call: .; v_call: TRBV20-1; clone_size: many; cdr3_aa: CSARRPDSFSSYNEQFF; cdr3_nt: TGCAGTGCTAGACGTCCGGATAGCTTCAGCTCCTACAATGAGCAGTTCTTC
j_call: TRBJ2-1; d_call: .; v_call: TRBV20-1; clone_size: .; cdr3_aa: CSARDGDSSYNEQFF; cdr3_nt: TGCAGTGCTAGAGATGGCGACTCCTCCTACAATGAGCAGTTCTTC
j_call: TRBJ2-1; d_call: TRBD2; v_call: TRBV27; clone_size: few; cdr3_aa: CASRLGTSGSDEQFF; cdr3_nt: TGTGCCAGCAGATTAGGGACTAGCGGGAGCGATGAGCAGTTCTTC
j_call: TRBJ2-1; d_call: .; v_call: TRBV7-9; clone_size: .; cdr3_aa: CASSLMTVSSYNEQFF; cdr3_nt: TGTGCCAGCAGCTTAATGACGGTGAGCTCCTACAATGAGCAGTTCTTC
j_call: TRBJ2-7; d_call: .; v_call: TRBV6-6; clone_size: many; cdr3_aa: CASSRHDYEQYF; cdr3_nt: TGTGCCAGCAGCCGCCACGACTACGAGCAGTACTTC
j_call: TRBJ2-3; d_call: TRBD2; v_call: TRBV20-1; clone_size: once; cdr3_aa: CSARAPSGTAFSTDTQYF; cdr3_nt: TGCAGTGCTAGAGCCCCTAGCGGGACCGCATTTAGCACAGATACGCAGTATTTT
j_call: TRBJ2-7; d_call: TRBD2; v_call: TRBV6-2/TRBV6-3; clone_size: .; cdr3_aa: CASSTGLFYEQYF; cdr3_nt: TGTGCCAGCAGTACGGGACTATTCTACGAGCAGTACTTC
j_call: TRBJ2-1; d_call: .; v_call: TRBV12-3/TRBV12-4; clone_size: many; cdr3_aa: CASGRVLYNEQFF; cdr3_nt: TGTGCCAGCGGGAGAGTCCTCTACAATGAGCAGTTCTTC
j_call: TRBJ2-7; d_call: TRBD1; v_call: TRBV29-1; clone_size: .; cdr3_aa: CSATGALEQYF; cdr3_nt: TGCAGCGCTACAGGGGCCCTCGAGCAGTACTTC
j_call: TRBJ2-1; d_call: .; v_call: TRBV19; clone_size: few; cdr3_aa: CASRTIGGNEQFF; cdr3_nt: TGTGCCAGTAGAACGATAGGGGGCAATGAGCAGTTCTTC
j_call: TRBJ2-3; d_call: .; v_call: TRBV12-3/TRBV12-4; clone_size: many; cdr3_aa: CASSLRVPTDTQYF; cdr3_nt: TGTGCCAGCAGTTTAAGGGTTCCCACAGATACGCAGTATTTT
j_call: TRBJ1-5; d_call: .; v_call: TRBV29-1; clone_size: many; cdr3_aa: CSVVPGTGGNQPQHF; cdr3_nt: TGCAGCGTTGTACCGGGAACGGGGGGCAATCAGCCCCAGCATTTT
j_call: TRBJ2-3; d_call: TRBD1; v_call: TRBV20-1; clone_size: many; cdr3_aa: CSANRGGDTQYF; cdr3_nt: TGCAGTGCTAACAGGGGTGGAGATACGCAGTATTTT
j_call: TRBJ2-1; d_call: .; v_call: TRBV20-1; clone_size: many; cdr3_aa: CSASGGFSYNEQFF; cdr3_nt: TGCAGTGCTAGCGGCGGATTCTCCTACAATGAGCAGTTCTTC
j_call: TRBJ2-2; d_call: TRBD2; v_call: TRBV29-1; clone_size: .; cdr3_aa: CSVEDRVAGGTGELFF; cdr3_nt: TGCAGCGTTGAAGATCGGGTAGCGGGAGGCACCGGGGAGCTGTTTTTT
j_call: TRBJ1-1; d_call: .; v_call: TRBV29-1; clone_size: .; cdr3_aa: CSASDGGAFF; cdr3_nt: TGCAGCGCCTCGGACGGAGGGGCTTTCTTT
j_call: TRBJ2-5; d_call: TRBD2; v_call: TRBV6-2/TRBV6-3; clone_size: many; cdr3_aa: CASSLGSGKETQYF; cdr3_nt: TGTGCCAGCAGTTTGGGAAGCGGGAAAGAGACCCAGTACTTC